Each of the 3 T cell receptor beta chains below was sequenced from the same sample in a study of cytomegalovirus exposure and HLA in healthy donors. A multiplex PCR was run with 60 Vbeta primers and 13 Jbeta primers. Some clones are missing from TCRdb's copy, which holds only in-frame ones; the method was immunoSEQ multiplex PCR. The sample contains approximately 190,000 clones, around three quarters of which appear only once. The sequenced material came from PBMCs. All receptors derive from a woman aged 25 to 45 in good health and CMV-seropositive.

The genes are TRBV18 and TRBJ1-6; 8 nucleotides agree with TRBD1. Germline CDR1 reads KGHSH; CDR2 reads LQKENI. CDR3 size: 17 residues. V shed 4 bases and J 1 base; nucleotides not matched to a gene: 6. CDR3 nucleotides: TGTGCCAGCTCACTCCAGACAGGGGCATCCTATAATTCACCCCTCCACTTT. As protein: CASSLQTGASYNSPLHF.

This chain links TRBV28 with TRBJ2-1; 8 nucleotides agree with TRBD2. Trimming removed 5 bases from V and 4 bases from J; junction bases left unmatched: 10. CDR3 length: 16 amino acids. CDR1 is MDHEN and CDR2 is SYDVKM in the germline V gene. The CDR3 bases are TGTGCCAGCAGTCGCTTCGGGGGGGGAGGGTACAATGAGCAGTTCTTC. It specifies CASSRFGGGGYNEQFF.

As for this clone: The junction does not match germline at one end; this may be a read error. The chain employs TRBV10-3 and TRBJ2-7; maybe TRBD1 (6 bases). The V gene's germline CDR1 is ENHRY and CDR2 SYGVKD. The CDR3 spans 14 residues. The CDR3 reads CAISDTDSAYGQYF. DNA of the CDR3: TGTGCCATCAGTGATACGGACAGCGCCTACGGGCAGTACTTC.